The table lists the clone carrying this TCR beta chain with a count of one. Noted treatment: preoperative locoregional IRX-2 cytokine immunotherapy. Patients received preoperative, locoregional IRX-2 cytokine immunotherapy in a phase Ib study. Profiling relied on immunoSEQ multiplex PCR, and the TCRdb table lists in-frame clones only, not all of them. This table holds some 99,000 clones, about nine tenths found once. This sample was taken from a study of preoperative IRX-2 immunotherapy in early breast cancer. Germline assignment: CDR1 SGHNT and CDR2 YENEEA. The CDR3 is 15 amino acids. V lost 1 base and J 5 bases, leaving 14 bases between the germline ends.

This TCR came from a human donor with breast cancer. The V gene is TRBV11-3, the J gene TRBJ1-1; D remains unclear. Specimen: tumor tissue, collected after IRX-2 immunotherapy. In nucleotides, the CDR3 is TGTGCCAGCAGCTTAGGAGCCGTAGGGCTTACTGAAGCTTTCTTT. Encoded protein: CASSLGAVGLTEAFF.